Listed below are T cell receptor beta chains from one sample, sequenced in a study of T cells in Graves' hyperthyroidism and ophthalmopathy. TCRdb analysed the multiplex PCR reads with MiXCR anew, one entry per CDR3 protein. Of approximately 600,000 distinct CDR3 sequences listed, approximately 14% were seen once; the top ten hold under 7%. Material: blood. The receptors were sampled from a young woman with Graves' hyperthyroidism that later progressed to Graves' ophthalmopathy. The CDR3 runs from the conserved cysteine through the conserved F or W. The order of the fields is clone size, D gene, V gene, J gene, CDR3 protein, CDR3 DNA. A D gene is named only where the DNA matches it firmly. A clone size is listed for some rows: how often the clone was seen (once, few, many), or a class if it is expanded.

many	-	TRBV12-3/TRBV12-4	TRBJ2-3	CASSLWGSDTQYF	TGTGCCAGCAGTTTATGGGGGTCAGATACGCAGTATTTT
-	-	TRBV18	TRBJ1-2	CASSPGQQVPYGYTF	TGTGCCAGCTCACCAGGACAGCAAGTACCCTATGGCTACACCTTC
many	-	TRBV7-2	TRBJ2-1	CASSPDFRPYNEQFF	TGTGCCAGCAGCCCCGACTTTCGTCCTTACAATGAGCAGTTCTTC
many	-	TRBV19	TRBJ1-5	CASSIPGRSNQPQHF	TGTGCCAGTAGTATCCCGGGACGTAGCAATCAGCCCCAGCATTTT
-	-	TRBV20-1	TRBJ2-7	CRALLNPAYEQYF	TGCAGGGCTCTACTTAATCCGGCCTACGAGCAGTACTTC
many	TRBD1	TRBV6-1	TRBJ1-5	CASSGETGGGNQPQHF	TGTGCCAGCAGTGGGGAGACAGGGGGCGGTAATCAGCCCCAGCATTTT
many	-	TRBV7-2	TRBJ1-1	CASSIITEAFF	TGTGCCAGCAGCATTATAACTGAAGCTTTCTTT
many	TRBD1	TRBV27	TRBJ2-1	CASTPGQGRNEQFF	TGTGCCAGCACCCCGGGACAGGGCCGTAATGAGCAGTTCTTC
few	-	TRBV19	TRBJ1-5	CASSIARGKRSNQPQHF	TGTGCCAGTAGTATTGCCAGGGGCAAGAGGAGCAATCAGCCCCAGCATTTT
many	TRBD2	TRBV30	TRBJ2-1	CAWSTSGAPNEQFF	TGTGCCTGGAGCACTAGCGGGGCCCCCAATGAGCAGTTCTTC
many	TRBD1	TRBV7-8	TRBJ1-6	CASSTRTGDNSPLHF	TGTGCCAGCAGCACCCGGACAGGGGATAATTCACCCCTCCACTTT
few	-	TRBV4-1	TRBJ2-7	CASSQVGGLEQYF	TGCGCCAGCAGCCAAGTTGGGGGTCTCGAGCAGTACTTC
-	-	TRBV19	TRBJ2-7	CASSINGWGYEQYF	TGTGCCAGTAGTATCAATGGATGGGGCTACGAGCAGTACTTC
-	-	TRBV11-2	TRBJ2-7	CASTPSEGRTPYEQYF	TGTGCCAGCACCCCGTCGGAGGGGCGAACCCCCTACGAGCAGTACTTC
many	-	TRBV7-9	TRBJ2-3	CASSPGTTDTQYF	TGTGCCAGCAGCCCAGGGACCACAGATACGCAGTATTTT
many	-	TRBV11-2	TRBJ2-7	CASSLVAGGYEQYF	TGTGCCAGCAGCTTAGTGGCTGGGGGCTACGAGCAGTACTTC
many	TRBD1	TRBV20-1	TRBJ1-1	CSPMGLTGAGEAFF	TGCAGTCCAATGGGGTTGACAGGGGCAGGTGAAGCTTTCTTT
few	-	TRBV2	TRBJ2-2	CASRTDSNTGELFF	TGTGCCAGCAGAACGGACAGTAACACCGGGGAGCTGTTTTTT
many	-	TRBV7-9	TRBJ2-5	CASIYKARGNQETQYF	TGTGCCAGCATCTATAAAGCCAGGGGAAACCAAGAGACCCAGTACTTC
many	TRBD2	TRBV11-2	TRBJ2-1	CASSLDPQGLATVNNEQFF	TGTGCCAGCAGCTTAGATCCGCAGGGACTAGCGACCGTGAACAATGAGCAGTTCTTC
-	-	TRBV5-1	TRBJ2-7	CASSPDFSYEQYF	TGCGCCAGCAGTCCCGATTTCTCCTACGAGCAGTACTTC
many	-	TRBV18	TRBJ1-1	CASSHSERNTEAFF	TGTGCCAGCTCACACTCAGAGAGGAACACTGAAGCTTTCTTT
many	TRBD1	TRBV19	TRBJ1-6	CASKARGQLNSPLHF	TGTGCCAGTAAGGCCAGGGGACAGCTCAATTCACCCCTCCACTTT
-	TRBD2	TRBV7-2	TRBJ2-7	CASSLMTSGIGEQYF	TGTGCCAGCAGCTTAATGACTAGCGGGATCGGCGAGCAGTACTTC
many	-	TRBV20-1	TRBJ1-2	CSALTGSFNYGYTF	TGCAGTGCTCTTACAGGCAGTTTTAACTATGGCTACACCTTC
few	-	TRBV3-1	TRBJ2-7	CASSQAQGPYEQYF	TGTGCCAGCAGCCAGGCCCAGGGACCCTACGAGCAGTACTTC
few	-	TRBV12-3/TRBV12-4	TRBJ2-4	CASSLPRTGSLAKNIQYF	TGTGCCAGCAGTTTACCCCGAACAGGGTCCCTAGCCAAAAACATTCAGTACTTC
few	TRBD1	TRBV9	TRBJ1-1	CASSAGGGGGTEAFF	TGTGCCAGCAGCGCCGGTGGAGGGGGCGGCACTGAAGCTTTCTTT
many	TRBD2	TRBV11-2	TRBJ2-5	CASSLGSSGRQETQYF	TGTGCCAGCAGCTTAGGGTCTAGCGGGAGACAAGAGACCCAGTACTTC
many	TRBD1	TRBV27	TRBJ1-2	CASSETGGGYTF	TGTGCCAGCAGTGAAACAGGGGGTGGCTACACCTTC
-	-	TRBV6-2/TRBV6-3	TRBJ1-2	CASTLKGLYGYTF	TGTGCCAGCACTCTAAAAGGACTCTATGGCTACACCTTC
few	TRBD1	TRBV4-1	TRBJ2-7	CASSQTRRRPGTGTWAYEQYF	TGCGCCAGCAGCCAAACCCGCCGCCGTCCCGGGACAGGGACGTGGGCGTACGAGCAGTACTTC
-	-	TRBV25-1	TRBJ1-1	CASSVQGRETEAFF	TGTGCCAGCAGTGTACAGGGTAGGGAAACTGAAGCTTTCTTT
many	TRBD1	TRBV7-9	TRBJ1-6	CASSEVGTAYNSPLHF	TGTGCCAGCAGCGAGGTCGGGACAGCCTATAATTCACCCCTCCACTTT
many	TRBD2	TRBV7-8	TRBJ2-4	CASSATSGGVAKNIQYF	TGTGCCAGCAGCGCGACTAGCGGGGGGGTGGCCAAAAACATTCAGTACTTC
many	-	TRBV27	TRBJ1-2	CASSFGRGGFYGYTF	TGTGCCAGCAGTTTTGGGCGGGGGGGCTTCTATGGCTACACCTTC
many	-	TRBV27	TRBJ1-4	CASSLKANFEKLFF	TGTGCCAGCAGTTTAAAGGCTAACTTTGAAAAACTGTTTTTT
once	TRBD2	TRBV4-3	TRBJ2-2	CASSQDFAGGTGELFF	TGCGCCAGCAGCCAAGATTTCGCGGGAGGTACCGGGGAGCTGTTTTTT
many	-	TRBV28	TRBJ2-1	CASQDVSSYNEQFF	TGTGCCTCCCAGGACGTAAGCTCCTACAATGAGCAGTTCTTC
many	-	TRBV6-1	TRBJ2-3	CASSDHPGGVDTDTQYF	TGTGCCAGCAGTGACCACCCGGGGGGCGTCGACACAGATACGCAGTATTTT
many	-	TRBV24-1	TRBJ2-1	CATSEVGGPAEQFF	TGTGCCACCAGTGAGGTAGGAGGGCCCGCTGAGCAGTTCTTC
-	-	TRBV7-9	TRBJ1-4	CASSLAPRRGEKLFF	TGTGCCAGCAGCTTAGCCCCCAGGAGGGGTGAAAAACTGTTTTTT
few	-	TRBV24-1	TRBJ1-5	CATGHSRYSNQPQHF	TGTGCCACTGGGCACAGTCGATATAGCAATCAGCCCCAGCATTTT